This section outlines one T cell receptor beta chain sequence together with its context. These data are taken from a study of TIL therapy for anti-PD-1-resistant metastatic lung cancer. Looked up from germline, CDR1 is MNHEY and CDR2 is SVGEGT. CDR3 size: 16 residues. With 2 bases removed from V and 0 bases from J, the gap between germline ends came to 11 bases. The immunoSEQ assay was v3. TCRdb keeps only in-frame clones here, not all; method: immunoSEQ multiplex PCR. The sample holds about 100,000 clones, just over 65% seen once. Described time point: pre-treatment sample, taken before nivolumab and TIL therapy. Pleural nodules or supraclavicular lymph nodes made up most of the excised metastases sampled.

The starting material was tumor tissue, obtained at baseline. The sequence was collected from a person aged 25 to 80 with non-small cell lung cancer. J is TRBJ1-5 and V is TRBV6-2 or TRBV6-3; no firm D call. The CDR3 spells CASSYEPGYSNQPQHF. CDR3 in DNA: TGTGCCAGCAGTTACGAACCGGGGTATAGCAATCAGCCCCAGCATTTT.